The present TCR beta chain was sequenced within a study of T cells expressing NK-cell markers. In the study overall: According to the study, TCR beta repertoires originated from sorted CD3+CD56+NKG2C+, CD3+CD56+NKG2C- and CD3+CD56-NKG2C+ T cells.

Scientists made TCR beta cDNA using 5'RACE template switching with UMIs. TCRdb re-analyzed the 5' RACE reads; it lists each CDR3 protein once, without DNA. The record lists around 470,000 distinct CDR3 sequences, of which the ten most abundant hold roughly 1.4%. With respect to this clonotype: Its antigen is unknown.

Whole-study results and caveats: The dominant NKG2C+ clonotypes represented about 1.0-8% of CD8+ T cells in six or seven donors.

The CDR3 runs to 14 residues. The chain joins TRBV12-3 or TRBV12-4 to TRBJ2-2; the TCRdb D gene call, TRBD1, has no DNA to confirm it. Input material: blood T cells: a sorted CD56 or NKG2C T cell subset, CD4+ or CD8+ T cells, or bulk PBMC T cells (not recorded which). The receptor's source is a woman between 45 and 65 years old in good health. The CDR3 region is CASVRGRIPGELFF.